These 13 T cell receptor beta chains originate from one sample sequenced in a study of blood T cell repertoires in COVID-19. The assay was immunoSEQ multiplex PCR, and TCRdb's table has in-frame clones only and misses some. The sample carries roughly 430,000 clones, roughly 87% recorded once. Sample: PBMCs or T cells enriched from blood (not recorded which). These receptors were obtained from a woman aged 40 to 49 with acute COVID-19.

This chain joins TRBV24-1 and TRBJ1-4; tentative D call: TRBD1 (6 bases). Trimming left V 3 bases short and J 8 bases short, with 15 bases between. This CDR3 region has 15 residues. Looked up from germline, CDR1 is KGHDR and CDR2 is SFDVKD. DNA of the CDR3: TGTGCCACCAGTGATACTGGGCAGGGGATAGAAAAACTGTTTTTT. This gives the protein CATSDTGQGIEKLFF.

The V gene is TRBV6-2 or TRBV6-3, the J gene TRBJ2-1; unclear D gene. Trimming removed 2 bases from V and 0 bases from J, with 17 bases in between. Germline V gene lookup returns CDR1 MNHEY and CDR2 SVGEGT. This CDR3 spans 18 amino acids. CDR3 amino acids: CASSYPRGRQSSYNEQFF. As DNA, the CDR3 is TGTGCCAGCAGTTACCCTCGAGGTCGGCAGAGCTCCTACAATGAGCAGTTCTTC.

This chain uses TRBV4-1 with TRBJ1-2; 11 nucleotides align to TRBD1. The CDR3 consists of 15 residues. The germline V gene has CDR1 MGHRA and CDR2 YSYEKL. V gave up 3 bases and J gave up 5 bases; unmatched junction bases: 5. The CDR3 sequence is CASSHGDRGFYGYTF. CDR3 DNA: TGCGCCAGCAGCCATGGGGACAGGGGGTTTTATGGCTACACCTTC.

V gene TRBV4-1 combines with J gene TRBJ2-3, with a weak D call TRBD2 (6 bases). In germline, CDR1 is MGHRA, CDR2 YSYEKL. V was clipped by 5 bases and J by 0 bases, with 9 bases between them. CDR3 length: 14 amino acids. The CDR3 loop reads CASSYGGSTDTQYF. The CDR3 coding sequence is TGCGCCAGCAGCTACGGGGGTAGCACAGATACGCAGTATTTT.

The V and J genes are TRBV2 and TRBJ2-5; 9 bases match TRBD1. With V trimmed by 8 bases and J by 5 bases, 12 bases remained unmatched. The CDR3 has 15 amino acids. CDR1 is SNHLY, CDR2 FYNNEI, per germline. CDR3 in DNA: TGTGCCAGCTTTCTGGACAGGGGAAGAGAGGAGACCCAGTACTTC. The encoded protein is CASFLDRGREETQYF.

This chain links TRBV6-5 with TRBJ1-2, with D possibly matching TRBD1 (5 bases). V gave up 8 bases and J gave up 4 bases, with 11 bases separating them. This CDR3 has 12 residues. Germline V gene lookup returns CDR1 MNHEY and CDR2 SVGAGI. In DNA form, the CDR3 reads TGTGCCAGCTTTGGGGGGGGCTATGGCTACACCTTC. Amino acids: CASFGGGYGYTF.

CDR3 residues: CASSIDPRQGGINTEAFF. DNA of the CDR3: TGTGCCAGTAGTATAGATCCCCGACAGGGAGGTATCAACACTGAAGCTTTCTTT. The chain joins TRBV19 to TRBJ1-1; 7 bases are a match to TRBD1. This CDR3 has 18 amino acids. Germline CDR1 and CDR2: LNHDA and SQIVND (reference sequence). V shed 0 bases and J 2 bases; nucleotides not matched to a gene: 12.

This clone has only a few counts. The chain recombines TRBV24-1 with TRBJ1-2; TRBD1 agrees at 7 bases. The CDR3 has 15 residues. CDR1 and CDR2 from the germline V gene are KGHDR and SFDVKD. V dropped 3 bases and J dropped 6; count of bases not matched to a gene: 9. The CDR3 protein is CATSDDRVGRDGYTF. The DNA of the CDR3 is TGTGCCACCAGTGATGACAGGGTGGGAAGGGATGGCTACACCTTC.

The chain couples TRBV18 to TRBJ1-5; TRBD1 matches at 7 bases. CDR1 KGHSH and CDR2 LQKENI come from the germline V gene. Trimming cost V 0 bases and J 6 bases; bases outside gene matches: 5. This CDR3 is 15 amino acids long. The CDR3 spells CASSPPSQGGQPQHF. The CDR3 bases are TGTGCCAGCTCACCACCCAGCCAGGGGGGTCAGCCCCAGCATTTT.

The chain is built from TRBV4-1 and TRBJ2-7; 7 bases line up with TRBD2. The germline gives CDR1 MGHRA, CDR2 YSYEKL. This CDR3 comprises 15 residues. J was trimmed by 2 bases and V by 7 bases; bases with no gene match: 11. The CDR3 reads CASTWERGRPYEQYF. The CDR3 DNA reads as TGCGCCAGCACCTGGGAGCGGGGCCGACCCTACGAGCAGTACTTC.

The chain recombines TRBV25-1 with TRBJ1-2, with TRBD1 identical over 7 bases. Germline assignment: CDR1 MGHDK and CDR2 SYGVNS. This CDR3 is 15 amino acids long. V shed 3 bases, J shed 1 base, and the junction held 5 bases outside the gene matches. CDR3 nucleotides: TGTGCCAGCAGTGAGGCCCCAGGGGGTAACTATGGCTACACCTTC. Protein product: CASSEAPGGNYGYTF.

The V gene is TRBV19, the J gene TRBJ1-3; D might be TRBD1 (6 bases). The germline CDR1 and CDR2 sequences are LNHDA and SQIVND (reference sequence). V was clipped by 5 bases and J by 5 bases, with 22 bases between them. This CDR3 is built from 17 residues. CDR3 DNA: TGTGCCAGTAGTCTCGATCGGGCAGGGGCTCTGAGAAACACCATATATTTT. Protein sequence: CASSLDRAGALRNTIYF.

The rearrangement joins TRBV5-1 to TRBJ2-3, with 7 bases identical to TRBD2. Germline CDR1 and CDR2: SGHRS and YFSETQ. There are 15 residues in the CDR3. Trimming removed 3 bases from V and 7 bases from J; junction bases left unmatched: 11. CDR3 in amino acids: CASSSTSPVGNTQYF. The CDR3 DNA reads TGCGCCAGCAGCTCGACTAGCCCTGTCGGAAATACGCAGTATTTT.